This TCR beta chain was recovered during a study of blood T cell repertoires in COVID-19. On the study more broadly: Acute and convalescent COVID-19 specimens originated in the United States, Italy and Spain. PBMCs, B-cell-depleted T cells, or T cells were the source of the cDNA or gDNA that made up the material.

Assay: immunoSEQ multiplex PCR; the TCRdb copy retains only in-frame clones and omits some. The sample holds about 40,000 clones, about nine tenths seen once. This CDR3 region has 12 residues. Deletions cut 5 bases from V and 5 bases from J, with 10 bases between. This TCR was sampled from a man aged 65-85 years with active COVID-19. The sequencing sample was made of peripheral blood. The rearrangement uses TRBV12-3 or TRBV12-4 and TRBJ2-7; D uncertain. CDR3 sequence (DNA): TGTGCCAGCAGTCCCAACAGTGACGAGCAGTACTTC. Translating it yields CASSPNSDEQYF.